This entry concerns a single T cell receptor (beta chain). The sample comes from a study of blood T cell repertoires in COVID-19. Study-level information: PBMCs, B-cell-depleted T cells, or T cells were the source of the cDNA or gDNA that made up the material.

V lost 2 bases and J 2 bases, leaving 3 bases between the germline ends. Germline-derived CDR1 and CDR2 are LGHDT and YNNKEL (reference sequence). This CDR3 is 12 amino acids long. As originally analysed: Reference gene primer amplification in the assay estimated nucleated cell counts. Generated by immunoSEQ multiplex PCR, the TCRdb table keeps only in-frame clones and is missing some. V, J and clone size were drawn from that table, and D and trimming were deduced from the DNA. The table lists around 270,000 clones, about 89% of them singletons. This receptor was obtained from a man aged 35 to 55 with acute or convalescent COVID-19. The chain has TRBV3-1 (or the pseudogene TRBV3-2) and TRBJ1-1; D call uncertain. Input material: peripheral blood. The chain's CDR3 is CASSQSNTEAFF. Here the CDR3 DNA reads TGTGCCAGCAGCCAAAGCAACACTGAAGCTTTCTTT.